The rows below give T cell receptor beta chains drawn from one sample of a study of molecular identifiers for immune sequencing clone quantification. MiXCR, run by TCRdb on the PCR reads, gives a single entry per CDR3 protein. The sample carries under 650,000 distinct CDR3 sequences, just under 20% recorded once. Sequencing was performed on naive CD8+ T cells from blood, with Jurkat cell RNA spiked in. The receptors shown here come from a human donor in good health. Some libraries in this study had Jurkat cell RNA spiked in. Both conserved end residues are part of each CDR3. A D gene is named only where the DNA matches it firmly. Not every row has a clone size; where given, it reads once, few, many or a size class.

CDR3 length: 15; clone size: -; D gene: TRBD1; J gene: TRBJ1-4; V gene: TRBV16; CDR3 protein: CASSLHRGSDEKLFF; CDR3 DNA: TGTGCCAGCAGCCTCCACAGGGGGTCCGATGAAAAACTGTTTTTT
CDR3 length: 12; clone size: -; D gene: -; J gene: TRBJ2-7; V gene: TRBV11-1; CDR3 protein: CASSHPSYEQYF; CDR3 DNA: TGTGCCAGCAGCCACCCTAGCTACGAGCAGTACTTC
CDR3 length: 18; clone size: many; D gene: -; J gene: TRBJ1-1; V gene: TRBV18; CDR3 protein: CASSPDRLGQLMNTEAFF; CDR3 DNA: TGTGCCAGCTCACCCGACCGATTAGGACAGCTCATGAACACTGAAGCTTTCTTT
CDR3 length: 13; clone size: few; D gene: -; J gene: TRBJ2-7; V gene: TRBV28; CDR3 protein: CASSYGVPYEQYF; CDR3 DNA: TGTGCCAGCAGTTATGGCGTCCCTTACGAGCAGTACTTC
CDR3 length: 14; clone size: -; D gene: TRBD1; J gene: TRBJ2-1; V gene: TRBV12-3/TRBV12-4; CDR3 protein: CASSFTTGWNEQFF; CDR3 DNA: TGTGCCAGCAGTTTTACGACAGGGTGGAATGAGCAGTTCTTC
CDR3 length: 12; clone size: many; D gene: -; J gene: TRBJ1-1; V gene: TRBV13; CDR3 protein: CASRTMNTEAFF; CDR3 DNA: TGTGCCAGCAGAACAATGAACACTGAAGCTTTCTTT
CDR3 length: 15; clone size: few; D gene: -; J gene: TRBJ1-1; V gene: TRBV4-1; CDR3 protein: CASSQEKTAGTEAFF; CDR3 DNA: TGCGCCAGCAGCCAAGAAAAGACGGCCGGAACTGAAGCTTTCTTT
CDR3 length: 10; clone size: -; D gene: -; J gene: TRBJ1-1; V gene: TRBV29-1; CDR3 protein: CSVMEIEAFF; CDR3 DNA: TGCAGCGTTATGGAAATTGAAGCTTTCTTT
CDR3 length: 14; clone size: many; D gene: -; J gene: TRBJ2-3; V gene: TRBV19; CDR3 protein: CASSFRQSRDTQYF; CDR3 DNA: TGTGCCAGTAGTTTCCGACAGTCCAGGGATACGCAGTATTTT
CDR3 length: 13; clone size: many; D gene: -; J gene: TRBJ2-7; V gene: TRBV5-1; CDR3 protein: CASSWSVSYEQYF; CDR3 DNA: TGCGCCAGCAGCTGGAGCGTCTCCTACGAGCAGTACTTC
CDR3 length: 13; clone size: many; D gene: TRBD2; J gene: TRBJ2-1; V gene: TRBV4-1; CDR3 protein: CASSQLSGGGSFF; CDR3 DNA: TGCGCCAGCAGCCAACTTAGCGGGGGGGGGTCTTTCTTC
CDR3 length: 17; clone size: many; D gene: TRBD1; J gene: TRBJ2-2; V gene: TRBV4-2; CDR3 protein: CASSQEGRGQWFGELFF; CDR3 DNA: TGTGCCAGCAGCCAAGAAGGTCGGGGACAGTGGTTCGGGGAGCTGTTTTTT
CDR3 length: 12; clone size: -; D gene: -; J gene: TRBJ2-5; V gene: TRBV25-1; CDR3 protein: CASGDPQETQYF; CDR3 DNA: TGTGCCAGCGGGGATCCTCAAGAGACCCAGTACTTC
CDR3 length: 16; clone size: few; D gene: -; J gene: TRBJ2-7; V gene: TRBV30; CDR3 protein: CAWSDPLRPGRYERYF; CDR3 DNA: TGTGCCTGGAGTGACCCTCTCCGACCGGGCCGCTACGAGCGGTACTTC
CDR3 length: 17; clone size: many; D gene: -; J gene: TRBJ2-3; V gene: TRBV14; CDR3 protein: CASSHLDPGRPTDTQYF; CDR3 DNA: TGTGCCAGCAGCCACCTAGATCCGGGACGCCCCACAGATACGCAGTATTTT
CDR3 length: 17; clone size: -; D gene: TRBD2; J gene: TRBJ2-5; V gene: TRBV2; CDR3 protein: CASSEALGAGGKETQYF; CDR3 DNA: TGTGCCAGCAGTGAAGCGCTTGGAGCGGGGGGCAAAGAGACCCAGTACTTC
CDR3 length: 15; clone size: -; D gene: -; J gene: TRBJ2-7; V gene: TRBV4-3; CDR3 protein: CASSQDRRSPLEQYF; CDR3 DNA: TGCGCCAGCAGCCAAGACAGGCGGAGCCCCCTCGAGCAGTACTTC
CDR3 length: 16; clone size: -; D gene: TRBD1; J gene: TRBJ1-2; V gene: TRBV28; CDR3 protein: CASNYPSARGKDGYTF; CDR3 DNA: TGTGCCAGCAATTACCCGAGCGCCAGGGGGAAGGATGGCTACACCTTC
CDR3 length: 16; clone size: many; D gene: -; J gene: TRBJ2-4; V gene: TRBV4-1; CDR3 protein: CASSQDITGIKNIQYF; CDR3 DNA: TGCGCCAGCAGCCAAGATATTACAGGGATCAAAAACATTCAGTACTTC
CDR3 length: 16; clone size: many; D gene: TRBD1; J gene: TRBJ2-3; V gene: TRBV11-2; CDR3 protein: CASSLVRGQGTDTQYF; CDR3 DNA: TGTGCCAGCAGCTTAGTCAGGGGGCAAGGGACAGATACGCAGTATTTT
CDR3 length: 12; clone size: many; D gene: -; J gene: TRBJ1-3; V gene: TRBV27; CDR3 protein: CASWGTGNTIYF; CDR3 DNA: TGTGCCAGTTGGGGGACAGGAAACACCATATATTTT
CDR3 length: 14; clone size: many; D gene: -; J gene: TRBJ2-6; V gene: TRBV19; CDR3 protein: CASEMGTGANVLTF; CDR3 DNA: TGTGCCAGCGAGATGGGGACTGGGGCCAACGTCCTGACTTTC
CDR3 length: 15; clone size: many; D gene: TRBD2; J gene: TRBJ2-1; V gene: TRBV4-3; CDR3 protein: CASSQDSGGPNEQFF; CDR3 DNA: TGCGCCAGCAGCCAAGATTCGGGGGGGCCGAATGAGCAGTTCTTC